A selection of T cell receptor beta chains follows, all from one sample in a study of vaccination and CD4 T cells after COVID-19. Their antigens remain unidentified. TCRdb ran MiXCR on the PCR reads and lists one entry per CDR3 protein. The sample lists under 20,000 distinct CDR3 sequences; roughly two fifths were seen once. The specimen was CD4+ T cells from blood, cultured in vitro, collected about 7 months after SARS-CoV-2 vaccination. These receptors all stem from a human donor who had recovered from COVID-19. The CDR3 runs from the conserved cysteine through the conserved F or W. The D gene is left open where the match is weak.

d_gene: .; v_gene: TRBV6-5; CDR3aa: CASSYSRLWGSGIQYF
d_gene: .; v_gene: TRBV24-1; CDR3aa: CATSDLPYSGRSTDTQYF
d_gene: .; v_gene: TRBV6-5; CDR3aa: CASSYVGPPHTVLPQHF
d_gene: TRBD2; v_gene: TRBV4-2; CDR3aa: CASSQASGPYTGELFF
d_gene: .; v_gene: TRBV20-1; CDR3aa: CSKKEAITGELFF
d_gene: .; v_gene: TRBV24-1; CDR3aa: CATSDSRSYNEQFF
d_gene: TRBD2; v_gene: TRBV27; CDR3aa: CASSTPSGGGSDTQYF
d_gene: .; v_gene: TRBV20-1; CDR3aa: CSASYGYGYTF
d_gene: .; v_gene: TRBV6-2/TRBV6-3; CDR3aa: CASSNTRLGNTIYF
d_gene: .; v_gene: TRBV19; CDR3aa: CASSSGTPSNQPQHF
d_gene: TRBD2; v_gene: TRBV20-1; CDR3aa: CSARSSGLAGYNEQFF
d_gene: .; v_gene: TRBV27; CDR3aa: CASRGGLSSYEQYF
d_gene: .; v_gene: TRBV7-6; CDR3aa: CASSPTLGYEQYF
d_gene: TRBD2; v_gene: TRBV7-9; CDR3aa: CASSESGGPHYEQYF
d_gene: .; v_gene: TRBV4-2; CDR3aa: CASSQGLRGGLNQPQHF
d_gene: .; v_gene: TRBV7-3; CDR3aa: CASSPGMNSPLHF
d_gene: .; v_gene: TRBV6-5; CDR3aa: CASSYSPGAAAEAFF
d_gene: .; v_gene: TRBV20-1; CDR3aa: CSARAGHLNTEAFF
d_gene: .; v_gene: TRBV10-3; CDR3aa: CAIREGANYGYTF
d_gene: TRBD2; v_gene: TRBV15; CDR3aa: CATSRRLAGGTDTQYF
d_gene: TRBD2; v_gene: TRBV6-2/TRBV6-3; CDR3aa: CASRTSGRNPGELFF
d_gene: .; v_gene: TRBV18; CDR3aa: CASSPTSNRPQHF
d_gene: .; v_gene: TRBV5-4; CDR3aa: CASSFRQDATEAFF
d_gene: .; v_gene: TRBV6-1; CDR3aa: CASSSGSGQPQHF
d_gene: TRBD1; v_gene: TRBV10-2; CDR3aa: CASKKYRGRNEQFF